A selection of T cell receptor beta chains follows, all from one sample in a study of blood T cell repertoires in COVID-19. Libraries were prepared by immunoSEQ multiplex PCR; TCRdb keeps only in-frame clonotypes and omits some of them. The sample contains around 91,000 clones, approximately 79% of which appear only once. The source material was peripheral blood. These receptors all come from a woman aged 80 or older with active or convalescent COVID-19. Both conserved end residues are part of each CDR3. D genes are given only for firm matches. Size is stated for part of the rows, as once, few or many counts, or as a class when the clone is expanded.

d_call,j_call,clone_size,v_call,cdr3_nt,cdr3_aa
NA,TRBJ1-3,NA,TRBV28,TGTGCCAGCAGTACTCCGTCAATAAGCTCTGGAAACACCATATATTTT,CASSTPSISSGNTIYF
NA,TRBJ2-1,NA,TRBV2,TGTGCCAGCAGTGAACAGGGAACCTACAATGAGCAGTTCTTC,CASSEQGTYNEQFF
TRBD1,TRBJ2-7,NA,TRBV27,TGTGCCAGCAGTGGACAGGGAGGCGAGCAGTACTTC,CASSGQGGEQYF
TRBD1,TRBJ2-7,few,TRBV28,TGTGCCAGCAGTTTATCAGGGGGCAGGGGAACCTACGAGCAGTACTTC,CASSLSGGRGTYEQYF
NA,TRBJ1-1,NA,TRBV2,TGTGCCAGCTCCCCAAGTGGGACACTAGACACTGAAGCTTTCTTT,CASSPSGTLDTEAFF
TRBD1,TRBJ2-5,NA,TRBV28,TGTGCCAGCAGCAAGAAGGGGGCGGCTTCGGTGGCCCAGTACTTC,CASSKKGAASVAQYF
TRBD1,TRBJ1-1,NA,TRBV5-1,TGTGCCAGCAACTTGGACAGGGGGTACACTGAAGCTTTCTTT,CASNLDRGYTEAFF
TRBD2,TRBJ2-1,NA,TRBV9,TGTGCCACCTCCCCGGGACTAGTGCACAATGAGCAGTTCTTC,CATSPGLVHNEQFF
TRBD2,TRBJ2-1,NA,TRBV4-1,TGCGCCAGCAGCAAAACGGGACTAGCGCCACTCTTC,CASSKTGLAPLF
NA,TRBJ1-3,NA,TRBV4-1,TGCGCCAGCAGCCAAGACACACAAGCGGGGAACACCATATATTTT,CASSQDTQAGNTIYF
TRBD2,TRBJ2-1,once,TRBV11-2,TGTGCCAGCAGCTTAGCCCGGACTAGCGGGAGGGTTCTCAATGAGCAGTTCTTC,CASSLARTSGRVLNEQFF
NA,TRBJ1-5,NA,TRBV5-5,TGTGCCAGCAGCTCACAACACAATCAGCCCCAGCATTTT,CASSSQHNQPQHF
NA,TRBJ1-4,NA,TRBV7-2,TGTGCCAGCAGCCCGTCACAGGCTAATGAAAAACTGTTTTTT,CASSPSQANEKLFF
NA,TRBJ1-5,NA,TRBV5-5,TGTGCCAGCAGCTTGGCCGGGGGAAGCAATCAGCCCCAGCATTTT,CASSLAGGSNQPQHF
NA,TRBJ1-3,NA,TRBV9,TGTGCCAGCAGCAAAGGCCCGGGAGCTGGAAACACCATATATTTT,CASSKGPGAGNTIYF
NA,TRBJ2-7,many,TRBV2,TGTGCCAGCAGTCAGCCGGGGACCTACGAGCAGTACTTC,CASSQPGTYEQYF
TRBD1,TRBJ2-5,NA,TRBV19,TGTGCCAGTCGACGACAGGGTTGGTTGGAGACCCAGTACTTC,CASRRQGWLETQYF
TRBD1,TRBJ1-2,once,TRBV12-3/TRBV12-4,TGTGCCAGCAGTTACCAGGGGGCTAGGGGCTACACCTTC,CASSYQGARGYTF
NA,TRBJ1-6,few,TRBV28,TGTGCCAGCAGCCCTCCTTCTGGGGGGGATTCACCCCTCCACTTT,CASSPPSGGDSPLHF
NA,TRBJ2-3,NA,TRBV6-1,TGTGCCAGCAGTGAGGTCCAGGGCACGGATACGCAGTATTTT,CASSEVQGTDTQYF
NA,TRBJ1-5,NA,TRBV19,TGTGCCAGTAGCCTAACAGTATACCAGCCCCAGCATTTT,CASSLTVYQPQHF
NA,TRBJ1-2,NA,TRBV5-6,TGTGCCAGCAGCTTGATAGGGGCCGGCTACACCTTC,CASSLIGAGYTF
NA,TRBJ2-7,NA,TRBV6-5,TGTGCCAGCGAGGCACAGGCCTCCTACGAGCAGTACTTC,CASEAQASYEQYF
TRBD1,TRBJ2-7,NA,TRBV27,TGTGCCAGCAGGCGAGACAGGGTCTCCCCCTACGAGCAGTACTTC,CASRRDRVSPYEQYF
NA,TRBJ2-7,NA,TRBV6-5,TGTGCCAGTCGAGTCTCCGAGCAGTACTTC,CASRVSEQYF
NA,TRBJ1-5,NA,TRBV19,TGTGCCAGTAGTATAGTTCCAGGGAGGAGCAATCAGCCCCAGCATTTT,CASSIVPGRSNQPQHF
NA,TRBJ2-2,once,TRBV21-1,TGTGCAACCTACAGGGGTCCTAACACCGGGGAGCTGTTTTTT,CATYRGPNTGELFF
TRBD1,TRBJ2-5,NA,TRBV27,TGTGCCAGCAGTGACTCGGGACAGGGGTTTAAAGAGACCCAGTACTTC,CASSDSGQGFKETQYF
TRBD2,TRBJ2-5,few,TRBV19,TGTGCCAGTAGCCCACTCCGACTAGCTTGGGAGACCCAGTACTTC,CASSPLRLAWETQYF
TRBD2,TRBJ2-1,NA,TRBV6-2/TRBV6-3,TGTGCCAGCAGCTGGGTGGGGCTAGCGGGAAACAATGAGCAGTTCTTC,CASSWVGLAGNNEQFF